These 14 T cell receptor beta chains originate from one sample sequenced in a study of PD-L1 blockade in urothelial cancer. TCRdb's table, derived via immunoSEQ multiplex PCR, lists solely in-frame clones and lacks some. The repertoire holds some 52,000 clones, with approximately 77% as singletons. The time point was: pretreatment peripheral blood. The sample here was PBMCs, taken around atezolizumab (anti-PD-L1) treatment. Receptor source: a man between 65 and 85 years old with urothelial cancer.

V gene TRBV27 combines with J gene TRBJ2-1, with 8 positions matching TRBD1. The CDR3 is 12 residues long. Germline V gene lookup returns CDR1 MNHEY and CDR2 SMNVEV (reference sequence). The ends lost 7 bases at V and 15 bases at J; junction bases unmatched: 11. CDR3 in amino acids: CASMTWGQARFF. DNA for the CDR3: TGTGCCAGCATGACCTGGGGACAGGCCCGGTTCTTC.

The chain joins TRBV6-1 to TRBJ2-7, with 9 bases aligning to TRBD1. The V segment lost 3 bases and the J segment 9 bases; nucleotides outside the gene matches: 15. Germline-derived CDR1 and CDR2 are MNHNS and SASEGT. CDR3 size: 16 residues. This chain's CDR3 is CASSDRAGTGLFRQYF. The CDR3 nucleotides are TGTGCCAGCAGTGATCGGGCCGGGACAGGGTTGTTTAGGCAGTACTTC.

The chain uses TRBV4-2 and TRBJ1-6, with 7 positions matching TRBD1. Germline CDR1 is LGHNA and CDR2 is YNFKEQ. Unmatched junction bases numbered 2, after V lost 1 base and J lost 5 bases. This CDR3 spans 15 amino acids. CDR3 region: CASSQGTGDNSPLHF. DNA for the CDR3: TGTGCCAGCAGCCAAGGAACAGGGGATAATTCACCCCTCCACTTT.

The CDR3 loop is CASSYRDNQPQHF. As DNA, the CDR3 is TGTGCCAGCAGTTACAGAGACAATCAGCCCCAGCATTTT. The rearrangement joins TRBV6-5 to TRBJ1-5; D gene ambiguous. Germline loops: CDR1 MNHEY, CDR2 SVGAGI. The CDR3 runs 13 residues. V was cut by 2 bases and J by 3 bases, with 5 bases left in between.

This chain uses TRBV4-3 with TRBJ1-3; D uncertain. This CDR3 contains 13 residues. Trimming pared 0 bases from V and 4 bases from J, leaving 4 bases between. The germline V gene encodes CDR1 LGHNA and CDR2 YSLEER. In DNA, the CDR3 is TGCGCCAGCAGCCAAGAACGGGGAAACACCATATATTTT. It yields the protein CASSQERGNTIYF.

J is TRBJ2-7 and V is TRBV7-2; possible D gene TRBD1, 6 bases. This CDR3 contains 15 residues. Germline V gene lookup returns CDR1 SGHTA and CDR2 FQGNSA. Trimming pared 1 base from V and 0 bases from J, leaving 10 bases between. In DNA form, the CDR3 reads TGTGCCAGCAGCTTAGGTGGGGGCAACTCCTACGAGCAGTACTTC. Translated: CASSLGGGNSYEQYF. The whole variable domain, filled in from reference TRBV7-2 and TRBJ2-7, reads GAGVSQSPSNKVTEKGKDVELRCDPISGHTALYWYRQSLGQGLEFLIYFQGNSAPDKSGLPSDRFSAERTGGSVSTLTIQRTQQEDSAVYLCASSLGGGNSYEQYFGPGTRLTVT.

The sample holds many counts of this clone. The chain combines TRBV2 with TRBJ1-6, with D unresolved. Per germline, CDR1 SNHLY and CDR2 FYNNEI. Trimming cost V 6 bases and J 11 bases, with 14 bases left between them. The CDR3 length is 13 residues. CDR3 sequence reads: CASSRGSPPPLHF. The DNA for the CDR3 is TGTGCCAGCAGCCGCGGTAGCCCCCCACCCCTCCACTTT.

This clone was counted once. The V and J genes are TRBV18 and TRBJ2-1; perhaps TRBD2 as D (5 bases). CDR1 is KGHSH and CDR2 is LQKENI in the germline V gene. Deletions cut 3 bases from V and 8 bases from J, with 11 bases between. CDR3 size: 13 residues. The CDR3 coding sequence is TGTGCCAGCTCACCCGGTTCGGGGTATGAGCAGTTCTTC. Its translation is CASSPGSGYEQFF. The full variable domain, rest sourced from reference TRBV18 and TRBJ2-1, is NAGVMQNPRHLVRRRGQEARLRCSPMKGHSHVYWYRQLPEEGLKFMVYLQKENIIDESGMPKERFSAEFPKEGPSILRIQQVVRGDSAAYFCASSPGSGYEQFFGPGTRLTVL.

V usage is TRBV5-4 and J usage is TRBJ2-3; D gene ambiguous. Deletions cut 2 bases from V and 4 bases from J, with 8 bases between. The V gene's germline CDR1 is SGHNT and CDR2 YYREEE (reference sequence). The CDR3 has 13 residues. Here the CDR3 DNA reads TGTGCCAGCAGCTTCGGCCAGGCAGATACGCAGTATTTT. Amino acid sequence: CASSFGQADTQYF.

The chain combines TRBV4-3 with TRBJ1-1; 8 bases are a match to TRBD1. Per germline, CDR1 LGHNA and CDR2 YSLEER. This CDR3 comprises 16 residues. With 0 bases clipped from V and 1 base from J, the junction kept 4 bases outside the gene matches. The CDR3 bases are TGCGCCAGCAGCCAAGATCCGGGGACAGGGAACACTGAAGCTTTCTTT. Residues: CASSQDPGTGNTEAFF.

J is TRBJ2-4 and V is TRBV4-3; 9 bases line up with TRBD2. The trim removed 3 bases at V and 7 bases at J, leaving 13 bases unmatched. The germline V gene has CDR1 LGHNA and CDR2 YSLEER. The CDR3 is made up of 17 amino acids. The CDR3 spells CASSQTGLATEKNIQYF. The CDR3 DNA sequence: TGCGCCAGCAGCCAGACCGGACTAGCGACCGAGAAGAACATTCAGTACTTC.

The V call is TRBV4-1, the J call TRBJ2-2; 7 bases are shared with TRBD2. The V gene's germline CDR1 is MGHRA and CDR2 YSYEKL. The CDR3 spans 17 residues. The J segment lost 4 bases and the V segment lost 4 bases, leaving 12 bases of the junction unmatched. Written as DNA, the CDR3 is TGCGCCAGCAGCCGAAGCGGGACCTCAACCTCCACCGGGGAGCTGTTTTTT. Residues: CASSRSGTSTSTGELFF.

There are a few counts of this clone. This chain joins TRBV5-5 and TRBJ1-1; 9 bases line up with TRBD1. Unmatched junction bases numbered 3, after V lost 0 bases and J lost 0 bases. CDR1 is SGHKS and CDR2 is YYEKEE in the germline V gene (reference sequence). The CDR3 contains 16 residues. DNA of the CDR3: TGTGCCAGCAGCTTGGACAGGGGGCCGATGAACACTGAAGCTTTCTTT. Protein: CASSLDRGPMNTEAFF. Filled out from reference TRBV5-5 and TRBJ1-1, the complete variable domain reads DAGVTQSPTHLIKTRGQQVTLRCSPISGHKSVSWYQQVLGQGPQFIFQYYEKEERGRGNFPDRFSARQFPNYSSELNVNALLLGDSALYLCASSLDRGPMNTEAFFGQGTRLTVV.

The CDR3 coding sequence is TGTGCCAGCAGCCAGGGCGGGGGGGCTGGTGAGCAGTACTTC. As protein: CASSQGGGAGEQYF. The chain uses TRBV4-2 and TRBJ2-7, with TRBD2 identical over 9 bases. Germline CDR1 and CDR2: LGHNA and YNFKEQ. This CDR3 comprises 14 residues. V lost 3 bases to trimming and J lost 7 bases; unmatched junction nucleotides: 7.